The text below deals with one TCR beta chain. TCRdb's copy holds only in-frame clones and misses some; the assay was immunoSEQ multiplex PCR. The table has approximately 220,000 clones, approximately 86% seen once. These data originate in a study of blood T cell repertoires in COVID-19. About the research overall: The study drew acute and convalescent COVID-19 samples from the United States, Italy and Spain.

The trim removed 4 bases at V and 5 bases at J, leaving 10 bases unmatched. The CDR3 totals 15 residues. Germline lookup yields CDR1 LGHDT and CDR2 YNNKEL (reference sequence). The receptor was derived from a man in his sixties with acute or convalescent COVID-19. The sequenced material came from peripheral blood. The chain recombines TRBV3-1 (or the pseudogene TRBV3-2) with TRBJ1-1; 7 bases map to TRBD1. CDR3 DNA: TGTGCCAGCAGCCCGATCTACAGGGGAGGAACTGAAGCTTTCTTT. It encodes CASSPIYRGGTEAFF.